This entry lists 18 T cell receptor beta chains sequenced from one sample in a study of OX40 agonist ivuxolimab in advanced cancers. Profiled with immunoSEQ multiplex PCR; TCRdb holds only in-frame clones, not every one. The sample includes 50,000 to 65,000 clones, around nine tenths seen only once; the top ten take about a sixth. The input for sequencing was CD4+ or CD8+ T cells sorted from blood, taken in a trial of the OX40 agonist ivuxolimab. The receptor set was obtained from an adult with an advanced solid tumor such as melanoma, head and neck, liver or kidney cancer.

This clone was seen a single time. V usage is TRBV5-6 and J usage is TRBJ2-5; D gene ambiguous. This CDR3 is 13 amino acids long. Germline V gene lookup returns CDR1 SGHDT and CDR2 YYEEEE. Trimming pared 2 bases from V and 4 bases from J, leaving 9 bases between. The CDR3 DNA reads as TGTGCCAGCAGCTTTGGCACAGCAGAGACCCAGTACTTC. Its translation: CASSFGTAETQYF.

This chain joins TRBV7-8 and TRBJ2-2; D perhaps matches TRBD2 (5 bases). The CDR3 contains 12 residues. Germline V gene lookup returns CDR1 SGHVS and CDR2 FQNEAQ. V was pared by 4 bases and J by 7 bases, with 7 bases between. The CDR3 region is CASSSGVGELFF. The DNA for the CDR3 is TGTGCCAGCAGCTCCGGGGTCGGGGAGCTGTTTTTT.

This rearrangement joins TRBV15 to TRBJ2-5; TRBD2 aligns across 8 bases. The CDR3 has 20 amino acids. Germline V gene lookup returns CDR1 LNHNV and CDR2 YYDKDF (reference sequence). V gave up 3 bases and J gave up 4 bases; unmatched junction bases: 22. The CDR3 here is CATSSPHPRVEREPTETQYF. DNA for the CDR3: TGTGCCACCAGCAGTCCCCACCCCCGGGTTGAGCGGGAGCCGACAGAGACCCAGTACTTC.

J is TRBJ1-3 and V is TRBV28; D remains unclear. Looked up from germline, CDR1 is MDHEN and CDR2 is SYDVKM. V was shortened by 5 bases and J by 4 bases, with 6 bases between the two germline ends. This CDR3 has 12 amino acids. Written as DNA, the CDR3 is TGTGCCAGCAGTGGGGTGGGAAACACCATATATTTT. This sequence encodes CASSGVGNTIYF.

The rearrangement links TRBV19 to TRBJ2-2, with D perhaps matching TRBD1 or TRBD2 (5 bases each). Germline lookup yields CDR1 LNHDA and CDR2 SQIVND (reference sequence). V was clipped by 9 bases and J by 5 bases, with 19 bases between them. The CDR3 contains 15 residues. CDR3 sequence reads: CARRDGTDGTGELFF. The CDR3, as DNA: TGTGCCAGAAGAGATGGGACGGATGGTACCGGGGAGCTGTTTTTT. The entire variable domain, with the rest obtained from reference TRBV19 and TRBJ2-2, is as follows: DGGITQSPKYLFRKEGQNVTLSCEQNLNHDAMYWYRQDPGQGLRLIYYSQIVNDFQKGDIAEGYSVSREKKESFPLTVTSAQKNPTAFYLCARRDGTDGTGELFFGEGSRLTVL.

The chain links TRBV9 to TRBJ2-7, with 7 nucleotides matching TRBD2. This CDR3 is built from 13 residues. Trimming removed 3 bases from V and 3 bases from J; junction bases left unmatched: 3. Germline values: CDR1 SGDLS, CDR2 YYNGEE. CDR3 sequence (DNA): TGTGCCAGCAGCGGGCTAGCGGACTACGAGCAGTACTTC. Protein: CASSGLADYEQYF.

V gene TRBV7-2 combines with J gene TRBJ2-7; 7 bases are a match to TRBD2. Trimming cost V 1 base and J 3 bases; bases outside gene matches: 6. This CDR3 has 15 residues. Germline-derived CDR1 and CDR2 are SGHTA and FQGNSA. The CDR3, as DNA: TGTGCCAGCAGCTTAGTGGGCGGGAGCAGCTACGAGCAGTACTTC. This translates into CASSLVGGSSYEQYF.

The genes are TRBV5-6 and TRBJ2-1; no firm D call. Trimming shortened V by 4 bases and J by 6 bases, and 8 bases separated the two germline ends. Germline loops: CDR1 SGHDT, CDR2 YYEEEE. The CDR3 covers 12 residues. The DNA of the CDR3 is TGTGCCAGCAGCCAATCCCGCAATGAGCAGTTCTTC. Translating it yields CASSQSRNEQFF.

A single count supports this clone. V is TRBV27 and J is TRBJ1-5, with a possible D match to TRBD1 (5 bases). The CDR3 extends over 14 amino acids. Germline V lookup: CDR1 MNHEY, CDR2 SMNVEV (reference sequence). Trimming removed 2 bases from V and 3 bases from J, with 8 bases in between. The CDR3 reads CASSLVGDNQPQHF. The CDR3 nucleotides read TGTGCCAGCAGTTTAGTAGGGGACAATCAGCCCCAGCATTTT.

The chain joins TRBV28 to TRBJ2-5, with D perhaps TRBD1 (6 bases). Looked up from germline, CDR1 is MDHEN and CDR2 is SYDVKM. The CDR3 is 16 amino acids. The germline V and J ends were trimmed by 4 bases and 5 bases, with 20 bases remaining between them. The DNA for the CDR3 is TGTGCCAGCAGTTCCCAAGGACAGCAGGCCGGCGAGACCCAGTACTTC. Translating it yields CASSSQGQQAGETQYF. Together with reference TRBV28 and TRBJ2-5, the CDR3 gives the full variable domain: DVKVTQSSRYLVKRTGEKVFLECVQDMDHENMFWYRQDPGLGLRLIYFSYDVKMKEKGDIPEGYSVSREKKERFSLILESASTNQTSMYLCASSSQGQQAGETQYFGPGTRLLVL.

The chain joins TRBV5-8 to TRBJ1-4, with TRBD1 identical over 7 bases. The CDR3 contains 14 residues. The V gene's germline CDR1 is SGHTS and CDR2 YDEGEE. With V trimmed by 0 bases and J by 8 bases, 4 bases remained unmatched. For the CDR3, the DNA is TGTGCCAGCAGCTTGGGACAGGGAGCCGAAAAACTGTTTTTT. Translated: CASSLGQGAEKLFF.

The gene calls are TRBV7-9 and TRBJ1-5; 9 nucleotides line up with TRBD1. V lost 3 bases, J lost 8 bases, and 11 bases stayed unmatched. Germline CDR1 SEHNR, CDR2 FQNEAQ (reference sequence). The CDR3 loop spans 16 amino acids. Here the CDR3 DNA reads TGTGCCAGCAGCTTGGTTGGGACAGGGCGGTGGGAGCCCCAGCATTTT. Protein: CASSLVGTGRWEPQHF.

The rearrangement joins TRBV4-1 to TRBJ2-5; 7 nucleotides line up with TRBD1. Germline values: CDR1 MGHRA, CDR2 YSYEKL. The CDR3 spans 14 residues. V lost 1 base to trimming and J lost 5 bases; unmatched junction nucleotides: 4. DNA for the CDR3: TGCGCCAGCAGCCAAGGGGACAGCCAGGAGACCCAGTACTTC. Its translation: CASSQGDSQETQYF.

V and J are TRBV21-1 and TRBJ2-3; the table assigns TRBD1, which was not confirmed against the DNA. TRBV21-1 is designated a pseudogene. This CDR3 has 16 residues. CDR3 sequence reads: CASSKEETASTDTQYF. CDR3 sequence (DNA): TGTGCCAGCAGCAAAGAAGAGACAGCTAGCACAGATACGCAGTATTTT.

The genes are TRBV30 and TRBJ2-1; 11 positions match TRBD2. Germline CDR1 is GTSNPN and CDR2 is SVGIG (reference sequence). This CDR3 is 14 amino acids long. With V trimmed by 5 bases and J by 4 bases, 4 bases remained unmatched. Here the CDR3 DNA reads TGTGCCTGGGGTAGCGGGAGGGGTTACAATGAGCAGTTCTTC. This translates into CAWGSGRGYNEQFF. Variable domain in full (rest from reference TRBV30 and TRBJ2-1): SQTIHQWPATLVQPVGSPLSLECTVEGTSNPNLYWYRQAAGRGLQLLFYSVGIGQISSEVPQNLSASRPQDRQFILSSKKLLLSDSGFYLCAWGSGRGYNEQFFGPGTRLTVL.

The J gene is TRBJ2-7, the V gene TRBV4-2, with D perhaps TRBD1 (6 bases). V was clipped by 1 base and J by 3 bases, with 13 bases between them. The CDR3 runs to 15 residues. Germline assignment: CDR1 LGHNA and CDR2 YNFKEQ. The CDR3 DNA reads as TGTGCCAGCAGCCAAGTCGCGGCAGGGGACTACGAGCAGTACTTC. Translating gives CASSQVAAGDYEQYF.

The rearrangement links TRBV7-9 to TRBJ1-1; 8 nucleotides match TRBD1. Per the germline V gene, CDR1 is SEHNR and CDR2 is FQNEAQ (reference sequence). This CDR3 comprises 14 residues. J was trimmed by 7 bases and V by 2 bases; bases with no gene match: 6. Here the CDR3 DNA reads TGTGCCAGCAGCTTATCAGGGGGCGCGGGTGAAGCTTTCTTT. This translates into CASSLSGGAGEAFF.

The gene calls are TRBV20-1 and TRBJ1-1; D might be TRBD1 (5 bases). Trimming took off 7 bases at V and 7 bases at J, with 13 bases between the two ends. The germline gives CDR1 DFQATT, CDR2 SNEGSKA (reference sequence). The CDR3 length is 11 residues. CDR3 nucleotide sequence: TGCAGTGAGACGGGACCTGGTGAAGCTTTCTTT. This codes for CSETGPGEAFF.